These 13 T cell receptor beta chains share one sample of origin, sequenced in a study of cytomegalovirus exposure and HLA in healthy donors. Amplification used 60 Vbeta primers and 13 Jbeta primers. TCRdb's table, derived via immunoSEQ multiplex PCR, lists solely in-frame clones and lacks some. Recorded for this sample: around 200,000 clones. Sequenced material: PBMCs. The source is a girl aged 2-10 years in good health and CMV-seropositive.

V usage is TRBV19 and J usage is TRBJ2-2; 7 bases agree with TRBD1. The germline V gene encodes CDR1 LNHDA and CDR2 SQIVND (reference sequence). V gave up 5 bases and J gave up 6 bases; unmatched junction bases: 12. CDR3 length: 16 amino acids. CDR3 sequence: CASSATKGGAPGELFF. The DNA for the CDR3 is TGTGCCAGTAGTGCAACGAAAGGGGGCGCACCCGGGGAGCTGTTTTTT.

Of note for this clone: One junction end does not reproduce the germline sequence, and a read error may be involved. The chain joins TRBV9 to TRBJ2-7; 10 bases align to TRBD2. This CDR3 is 14 amino acids long. The germline CDR1 and CDR2 sequences are SGDLS and YYNGEE. The CDR3: CAGSVVGTSAEQYF. The DNA for the CDR3 is TGTGCCGGCAGCGTAGTAGGGACTAGCGCCGAGCAGTACTTC.

The chain is built from TRBV6-5 and TRBJ2-1, with 10 bases that match TRBD1. The J segment lost 8 bases and the V segment lost 2 bases, leaving 6 bases of the junction unmatched. CDR1 and CDR2 (germline): MNHEY, SVGAGI. The CDR3 is made up of 15 amino acids. In DNA, the CDR3 is TGTGCCAGCAGTTACCCGGGACAGGGGATCGATGAGCAGTTCTTC. This encodes CASSYPGQGIDEQFF.

In DNA, the CDR3 is TGTGCCAGCACGGTGGCAGGGAACACTGAAGCTTTCTTT. Encoded protein: CASTVAGNTEAFF. This rearrangement joins TRBV6-6 to TRBJ1-1; D gene ambiguous. V lost 7 bases and J 1 base, leaving 10 bases between the germline ends. This CDR3 has 13 residues. Germline loops: CDR1 MNHNY, CDR2 SVGAGI (reference sequence).

The chain couples TRBV11-2 to TRBJ2-7; TRBD1 aligns across 7 bases. This CDR3 contains 14 residues. Trimming took 3 bases from V and 3 from J; bases not matched to a gene: 5. Looked up from germline, CDR1 is SGHAT and CDR2 is FQNNGV. This chain's CDR3 is CASSLYRGSYEQYF. CDR3 sequence (DNA): TGTGCCAGCAGCTTGTACAGGGGAAGCTACGAGCAGTACTTC. Full variable domain (rest looked up from reference TRBV11-2 and TRBJ2-7): EAGVAQSPRYKIIEKRQSVAFWCNPISGHATLYWYQQILGQGPKLLIQFQNNGVVDDSQLPKDRFSAERLKGVDSTLKIQPAKLEDSAVYLCASSLYRGSYEQYFGPGTRLTVT.

Comments on this clone: Other nucleotide sequences in the sample specify the same CDR3. This chain uses TRBV5-1 with TRBJ1-1; no reliable D call. CDR1 is SGHRS and CDR2 is YFSETQ in the germline V gene. Trimming pared 0 bases from V and 5 bases from J, leaving 5 bases between. The CDR3 has 12 amino acids. The CDR3 nucleotides are TGCGCCAGCAGCTTGGGGGCGACTGAAGCTTTCTTT. It translates to CASSLGATEAFF.

The rearrangement joins TRBV5-1 to TRBJ1-1, with a weak D call TRBD1 (6 bases). This CDR3 is built from 14 residues. Germline CDR1 SGHRS, CDR2 YFSETQ. Between the trimmed V and J ends, which lost 7 bases and 4 bases, there was a span of 17 bases. CDR3 in DNA: TGCGCCAGCCATTGGGGGCAGGGCGGCACTGAAGCTTTCTTT. Its translation: CASHWGQGGTEAFF.

The chain carries TRBV19 and TRBJ1-1; TRBD1 agrees at 9 bases. The CDR3 is 12 residues long. Germline CDR1 is LNHDA and CDR2 is SQIVND (reference sequence). Trimming took 8 bases from V and 7 from J; bases not matched to a gene: 5. This CDR3 is CASLDRGIEAFF. CDR3 nucleotides: TGTGCCAGTCTGGACAGGGGTATTGAAGCTTTCTTT.

The chain has TRBV13 and TRBJ2-3, with D perhaps TRBD2 (7 bases). The V end was cut by 6 bases, the J end by 5 bases, with 21 bases between. The CDR3 is 16 amino acids. Germline CDR1 and CDR2: PRHDT and FYEKMQ (reference sequence). The CDR3 sequence is CASSPRGALGGDTQYF. The CDR3 coding sequence is TGTGCCAGCAGTCCCCGGGGGGCCTTGGGCGGAGATACGCAGTATTTT.

The chain carries TRBV2 and TRBJ1-6, with TRBD1 matching 7 bases. Germline V gene data show CDR1 as SNHLY and CDR2 as FYNNEI. Germline trimming cut 6 bases from V and 11 bases from J; bases unmatched to any gene: 13. This CDR3 region has 15 residues. The CDR3 region is CASSPGQDLNPPLHF. The CDR3 bases are TGTGCCAGCAGCCCCGGACAGGACCTTAACCCACCCCTCCACTTT.

CDR3: CASSLGDRVNQPQHF. CDR3 sequence (DNA): TGTGCCAGCAGCTTAGGGGACAGGGTCAATCAGCCCCAGCATTTT. This rearrangement joins TRBV11-2 to TRBJ1-5; 9 bases are a match to TRBD1. Trimming cost V 1 base and J 3 bases; bases outside gene matches: 1. CDR3 length: 15 amino acids. Germline loops: CDR1 SGHAT, CDR2 FQNNGV. The entire variable domain, with the rest obtained from reference TRBV11-2 and TRBJ1-5, is as follows: EAGVAQSPRYKIIEKRQSVAFWCNPISGHATLYWYQQILGQGPKLLIQFQNNGVVDDSQLPKDRFSAERLKGVDSTLKIQPAKLEDSAVYLCASSLGDRVNQPQHFGDGTRLSIL.

This sequence joins TRBV19 and TRBJ1-1, with TRBD1 as a possible D gene (5 bases). Germline loops: CDR1 LNHDA, CDR2 SQIVND (reference sequence). V lost 6 bases, J lost 3 bases, and 17 bases lay in between. The CDR3 has 15 residues. CDR3 amino acids: CASRWGDGGDTEAFF. The CDR3 DNA reads as TGTGCCAGTAGATGGGGGGATGGCGGGGACACTGAAGCTTTCTTT.

V gene TRBV6-1 combines with J gene TRBJ1-4; maybe TRBD1 (5 bases). Germline V CDR1 and CDR2: MNHNS, SASEGT. The CDR3 is made up of 13 amino acids. The germline V and J ends were trimmed by 7 bases and 7 bases, with 13 bases remaining between them. The CDR3 bases are TGTGCCAGCACCCCAGGGAAGAGTGAAAAACTGTTTTTT. It codes for CASTPGKSEKLFF.